One sample yielded the 19 T cell receptor beta chains listed below, sequenced in a study of OX40 agonist ivuxolimab in advanced cancers. TCRdb keeps only in-frame clones here, not all; method: immunoSEQ multiplex PCR. There are approximately 100,000 clones in the sample; more than 85% occur only once, and around 0.33% lies in the top ten. The starting material was CD4+ or CD8+ T cells sorted from blood, obtained in a trial of the OX40 agonist ivuxolimab. The receptor source for this set is an adult with an advanced solid tumor such as melanoma, head and neck, liver or kidney cancer.

The rearrangement links TRBV15 to TRBJ1-1; D unresolved. The CDR3 consists of 15 residues. Per germline, CDR1 LNHNV and CDR2 YYDKDF (reference sequence). V lost 7 bases and J lost 1, with 16 bases in between. CDR3 sequence (DNA): TGTGCCACCACGATCTCTCCGAACGGGAACACTGAAGCTTTCTTT. It encodes CATTISPNGNTEAFF.

The CDR3 DNA reads as TGTGCCAGCAGCTCCACGAATCAGCCCCAGCATTTT. Its protein product is CASSSTNQPQHF. The chain employs TRBV7-8 and TRBJ1-5; D gene ambiguous. The CDR3 runs 12 residues. Trimming pared 4 bases from V and 4 bases from J, leaving 5 bases between. Germline assignment: CDR1 SGHVS and CDR2 FQNEAQ.

This chain links TRBV10-3 with TRBJ2-3; 7 bases align to TRBD1. CDR3 size: 14 residues. The J segment lost 5 bases and the V segment lost 10 bases, leaving 12 bases of the junction unmatched. Germline V gives CDR1 ENHRY, CDR2 SYGVKD. CDR3 in DNA: TGTGCCACAGAGACAGGGAAGGCTGGAGATACGCAGTATTTT. It yields the protein CATETGKAGDTQYF.

J is TRBJ2-5 and V is TRBV28; D is unclear. The CDR3 is 14 residues long. V was shortened by 6 bases and J by 1 base, with 12 bases between the two germline ends. The V gene's germline CDR1 is MDHEN and CDR2 SYDVKM. The CDR3 DNA sequence: TGTGCCAGCAGCCTATCCGCGGCCCAAGAGACCCAGTACTTC. Amino acids: CASSLSAAQETQYF.

V and J are TRBV7-2 and TRBJ1-3; TRBD1 is a possible D gene (5 bases). Trimming shortened V by 4 bases and J by 4 bases, and 14 bases separated the two germline ends. Germline CDR1 SGHTA, CDR2 FQGNSA. The CDR3 has 15 residues. The CDR3 spells CASSSSGTYGNTIYF. CDR3 bases: TGTGCCAGCAGCTCATCCGGGACTTACGGAAACACCATATATTTT. Using reference TRBV7-2 and TRBJ1-3 for the parts outside the CDR3, the full variable domain is GAGVSQSPSNKVTEKGKDVELRCDPISGHTALYWYRQSLGQGLEFLIYFQGNSAPDKSGLPSDRFSAERTGGSVSTLTIQRTQQEDSAVYLCASSSSGTYGNTIYFGEGSWLTVV.

The rearrangement uses TRBV7-2 and TRBJ2-7, with TRBD2 identical over 10 bases. CDR3 length equals 14 residues. Germline V gives CDR1 SGHTA, CDR2 FQGNSA. J lost 4 bases, V lost 2 bases, and 2 bases had no gene match. The CDR3 sequence is CASSLTSGVYEQYF. The CDR3 coding sequence is TGTGCCAGCAGCTTAACTAGCGGGGTTTACGAGCAGTACTTC.

The chain has TRBV7-8 and TRBJ2-1, with D perhaps matching TRBD2 (5 bases). Germline V gives CDR1 SGHVS, CDR2 FQNEAQ. The germline V and J ends were trimmed by 5 bases and 7 bases, with 21 bases remaining between them. The CDR3 consists of 16 residues. The DNA of the CDR3 is TGTGCCAGCAGCCCAGAACTAATCCCGAGGGCGAATGAGCAGTTCTTC. Translated: CASSPELIPRANEQFF.

V usage is TRBV6-1 and J usage is TRBJ2-4; possibly TRBD1 for D (5 bases). Between the trimmed V and J ends, which lost 0 bases and 4 bases, there was a span of 7 bases. The germline V gene encodes CDR1 MNHNS and CDR2 SASEGT. The CDR3 extends over 14 amino acids. The CDR3 DNA is TGTGCCAGCAGTGAAGCGGGGCTAAAAAACATTCAGTACTTC. Translation: CASSEAGLKNIQYF.

This clone was counted once. This chain connects TRBV29-1 to TRBJ2-3; either TRBD1 or TRBD2 may fit D (5 bases each). The CDR3 runs 14 residues. V was pared by 6 bases and J by 2 bases, with 15 bases between. In germline, CDR1 is SQVTM, CDR2 ANQGSEA. CDR3 protein: CSVMKRGNTDTQYF. The CDR3 nucleotides are TGCAGCGTCATGAAGAGGGGAAACACAGATACGCAGTATTTT.

The chain links TRBV5-4 to TRBJ2-7; 10 bases align to TRBD2. This CDR3 comprises 15 residues. Germline CDR1 and CDR2: SGHNT and YYREEE (reference sequence). The V gene end was trimmed by 1 base and the J gene end by 2 bases; junction bases not matched to a gene: 3. The CDR3 bases are TGTGCCAGCAGCTTGACTAGCGGGATGACCTACGAGCAGTACTTC. Its translation is CASSLTSGMTYEQYF.

The V gene is TRBV5-5, the J gene TRBJ2-2; TRBD1 matches 7 bases. Germline V CDR1 and CDR2: SGHKS, YYEKEE (reference sequence). The CDR3 extends over 15 amino acids. With 4 bases clipped from V and 6 bases from J, the junction kept 9 bases outside the gene matches. The CDR3 nucleotides read TGTGCCAGCAGCCTCGTCGAAGGGGGCCCCGGGGAGCTGTTTTTT. It yields the protein CASSLVEGGPGELFF.

This clone was seen only a few times. V is TRBV19 and J is TRBJ1-1; tentative D call: TRBD1 (5 bases). CDR3 size: 13 residues. Germline CDR1 is LNHDA and CDR2 is SQIVND (reference sequence). Between the trimmed V and J ends, which lost 6 bases and 1 base, there was a span of 9 bases. The CDR3 sequence: CASRFGTNTEAFF. DNA of the CDR3: TGTGCCAGTAGATTCGGGACGAACACTGAAGCTTTCTTT. Based on the CDR3 plus reference TRBV19 and TRBJ1-1, the full variable domain is DGGITQSPKYLFRKEGQNVTLSCEQNLNHDAMYWYRQDPGQGLRLIYYSQIVNDFQKGDIAEGYSVSREKKESFPLTVTSAQKNPTAFYLCASRFGTNTEAFFGQGTRLTVV.

This rearrangement joins TRBV18 to TRBJ2-7; 10 nucleotides align to TRBD1. Germline-derived CDR1 and CDR2 are KGHSH and LQKENI. The CDR3 has 14 amino acids. V shed 4 bases, J shed 3 bases, and the junction held 3 bases outside the gene matches. Written as DNA, the CDR3 is TGTGCCAGCTCACGGGACAGGGGTTTCTACGAGCAGTACTTC. Protein: CASSRDRGFYEQYF. Together with reference TRBV18 and TRBJ2-7, the CDR3 gives the full variable domain: NAGVMQNPRHLVRRRGQEARLRCSPMKGHSHVYWYRQLPEEGLKFMVYLQKENIIDESGMPKERFSAEFPKEGPSILRIQQVVRGDSAAYFCASSRDRGFYEQYFGPGTRLTVT.

The V call is TRBV19, the J call TRBJ2-3; D not resolved. The germline V gene has CDR1 LNHDA and CDR2 SQIVND (reference sequence). The V and J ends lost 0 bases and 2 bases respectively, with 12 bases between them. The CDR3 is 16 residues long. CDR3 sequence (DNA): TGTGCCAGTAGTATAGATCGAGGCGGCAACACAGATACGCAGTATTTT. Translating it yields CASSIDRGGNTDTQYF.

This sequence joins TRBV10-3 and TRBJ2-3; TRBD1 agrees at 8 bases. This CDR3 comprises 14 residues. V was pared by 9 bases and J by 5 bases, with 10 bases of the junction left unmatched. Germline-derived CDR1 and CDR2 are ENHRY and SYGVKD. The CDR3 reads CAITGQGTGDTQYF. The CDR3 coding sequence is TGTGCCATAACAGGACAGGGAACGGGAGATACGCAGTATTTT.

This sequence joins TRBV5-1 and TRBJ1-1, with TRBD1 identical over 11 bases. CDR3 length: 16 amino acids. Looked up from germline, CDR1 is SGHRS and CDR2 is YFSETQ. After removal of 4 bases from V and 6 bases from J, the junction contained 11 bases not matched to a gene. DNA for the CDR3: TGCGCCAGCAGCCCTGCTCGTGGACAGGGGGCCTCTGAAGCTTTCTTT. It codes for CASSPARGQGASEAFF.

The chain couples TRBV5-5 to TRBJ2-1; 7 bases are shared with TRBD2. The CDR3 length is 15 residues. CDR1 and CDR2 from the germline V gene are SGHKS and YYEKEE (reference sequence). V lost 0 bases and J lost 7; bases outside the gene matches: 7. The chain's CDR3 is CASSLARGGKNEQFF. In DNA, the CDR3 is TGTGCCAGCAGCTTGGCCCGCGGGGGTAAGAATGAGCAGTTCTTC.

J is TRBJ1-5 and V is TRBV6-6; possible D gene TRBD1, 5 bases. Per germline, CDR1 MNHNY and CDR2 SVGAGI (reference sequence). V was trimmed by 8 bases and J by 1 base, leaving 12 bases between them. The CDR3 runs to 14 residues. CDR3 nucleotides: TGTGCCAGCCGTCACCGGGGGAGCAATCAGCCCCAGCATTTT. It is translated as CASRHRGSNQPQHF.

J is TRBJ2-5 and V is TRBV10-3; TRBD2 agrees at 10 bases. From germline, CDR1 is ENHRY and CDR2 SYGVKD. Trimming took 3 bases from V and 3 from J; bases not matched to a gene: 4. The CDR3 spans 15 residues. The CDR3 DNA reads TGTGCCATCAGTGAAGGGACTAGCGAGAAAGAGACCCAGTACTTC. Amino acid sequence: CAISEGTSEKETQYF.